This T cell receptor (beta chain) is drawn from a study of human T cells and chemical hapten exposure. This clonotype was found many times. Each CDR3 protein is one row after TCRdb ran MiXCR on the RACE reads. This sample yields about 340,000 distinct CDR3 sequences, of which under 8% are seen a single time; 8.4% belongs to the top ten. Time point denoted: patch test 1, 2 weeks after DPC sensitization. Treatment in this sample: therapeutic diphenylcyclopropenone sensitization with weekly scalp DPC. The CDR3 is 17 residues long. Germline CDR1 reads KGHSH; CDR2 reads LQKENI. V was cut by 2 bases and J by 6 bases, with 20 bases left in between.

This specimen consisted of whole blood, obtained in connection with sensitization to the hapten diphenylcyclopropenone (DPC). V usage is TRBV18 and J usage is TRBJ1-3, with a tentative D call TRBD1 (5 bases). The clonotype originates from a young woman with alopecia areata. Some clones in this sample may be carry-over from other donors' samples. CDR3: CASSPFLIGGRTNTIYF. The CDR3 DNA follows: TGTGCCAGCTCACCATTTCTCATCGGGGGACGGACAAACACCATATATTTT.